This T cell receptor (beta chain) was captured in a study of CD8 T cells in Susac syndrome. Study details: Patients with Susac syndrome were therapy-naive, taking corticosteroids, with some also receiving intravenous immunoglobulin, or taking intravenous immunoglobulin alone at the time their blood was drawn.

The V gene lost 6 bases and the J gene lost 7 bases, with 12 bases spanning the gap. The CDR3 sequence is 13 residues long. CDR1 is MRHNA, CDR2 SNTAGT, per germline. Negative isolation was used for CD8+ and CD4+ T cells and FACS enrichment for TEMRA cells. Random hexamers served to reverse transcribe roughly 0.5 to 1 ug RNA. Amplification of TCR beta CDR3 was carried out by immunoSEQ multiplex PCR, which covered 54 Vbeta and 13 Jbeta segments. TCRdb used MiXCR to reprocess the immunoSEQ multiplex PCR reads, holding one entry per CDR3 protein. The sample yields tens of thousands of distinct CDR3 sequences, roughly 94% seen once.

The genes are TRBV6-4 and TRBJ2-2; TRBD2 might be the D (6 bases). This clonotype originated in a human donor with Susac syndrome. Sequences were obtained from CD8+ T cells from PBMCs. The CDR3 region is CASSSSVGGELFF. As DNA, the CDR3 is TGTGCCAGCAGCTCTAGCGTCGGCGGGGAGCTGTTTTTT.